The rows below give T cell receptor beta chains drawn from one sample of a study of brain T cells in children with intractable seizures. This table comes from immunoSEQ multiplex PCR, and its TCRdb copy is limited to in-frame clones, with some not included. The data show hundreds of thousands of clones, with about 94% seen just once and roughly 5.7% held by the top ten. The sequencing used peripheral blood, collected about 5 months after surgery. Receptors were obtained from a boy under three years old with tuberous sclerosis and intractable seizures. Both conserved end residues are part of each CDR3. Each record gives: clone size, J gene, D gene, V gene, CDR3 protein, CDR3 DNA. D genes are given only for firm matches. Clone size is given for some rows only: seen once, a few or many times, or a class if the clone is expanded.

abundance: once
j_gene: TRBJ2-7
d_gene: .
v_gene: TRBV7-9
CDR3aa: CASSYQDGSYEQYF
CDR3nt: TGTGCCAGCAGCTACCAGGACGGCTCCTACGAGCAGTACTTC

abundance: .
j_gene: TRBJ2-7
d_gene: TRBD2
v_gene: TRBV13
CDR3aa: CASSGGRAGVYEQYF
CDR3nt: TGTGCCAGCAGCGGCGGGAGGGCCGGGGTTTACGAGCAGTACTTC

abundance: once
j_gene: TRBJ2-1
d_gene: .
v_gene: TRBV21-1
CDR3aa: CASSKGPGQSSYNEQFF
CDR3nt: TGTGCCAGCAGCAAAGGCCCGGGACAAAGCTCCTACAATGAGCAGTTCTTC

abundance: .
j_gene: TRBJ2-1
d_gene: .
v_gene: TRBV14
CDR3aa: CASSPGVRQFF
CDR3nt: TGTGCCAGCAGTCCGGGAGTTAGGCAGTTCTTC

abundance: .
j_gene: TRBJ2-3
d_gene: TRBD2
v_gene: TRBV7-2
CDR3aa: CASSPSGGADTQYF
CDR3nt: TGTGCCAGCAGCCCCAGCGGGGGGGCAGATACGCAGTATTTT

abundance: .
j_gene: TRBJ1-2
d_gene: .
v_gene: TRBV9
CDR3aa: CASSVMEGKGGYTF
CDR3nt: TGTGCCAGCAGCGTGATGGAGGGGAAGGGTGGCTACACCTTC

abundance: .
j_gene: TRBJ2-3
d_gene: .
v_gene: TRBV5-6
CDR3aa: CASSSRTRSYRDTQYF
CDR3nt: TGTGCCAGCAGCTCGAGGACTCGGTCCTATAGAGATACGCAGTATTTT

abundance: once
j_gene: TRBJ2-4
d_gene: .
v_gene: TRBV20-1
CDR3aa: CSGHSKNIQYF
CDR3nt: TGCAGTGGGCACAGCAAAAACATTCAGTACTTC

abundance: .
j_gene: TRBJ1-4
d_gene: .
v_gene: TRBV6-5
CDR3aa: CASSYSEGSNEKLFF
CDR3nt: TGTGCCAGCAGTTACTCTGAAGGTTCTAATGAAAAACTGTTTTTT

abundance: once
j_gene: TRBJ2-1
d_gene: TRBD1
v_gene: TRBV11-3
CDR3aa: CASSSGQGSNEQFF
CDR3nt: TGTGCCAGCAGCTCTGGACAGGGTAGCAATGAGCAGTTCTTC

abundance: .
j_gene: TRBJ2-7
d_gene: .
v_gene: TRBV11-2
CDR3aa: CASRNPGPLGYEQYF
CDR3nt: TGTGCCAGCAGAAATCCGGGACCCCTTGGCTACGAGCAGTACTTC

abundance: .
j_gene: TRBJ1-4
d_gene: .
v_gene: TRBV16
CDR3aa: CASSRLWIGRNEKLFF
CDR3nt: TGTGCCAGCAGCCGTTTATGGATCGGGCGTAATGAAAAACTGTTTTTT

abundance: .
j_gene: TRBJ1-1
d_gene: .
v_gene: TRBV25-1
CDR3aa: CASSEYPGRPSEAFF
CDR3nt: TGTGCCAGCAGTGAATACCCCGGGAGGCCCTCTGAAGCTTTCTTT

abundance: .
j_gene: TRBJ2-3
d_gene: .
v_gene: TRBV5-1
CDR3aa: CASSSSWQSTQYF
CDR3nt: TGCGCCAGCAGCTCATCCTGGCAGTCCACGCAGTATTTT

abundance: .
j_gene: TRBJ1-5
d_gene: TRBD1
v_gene: TRBV10-2
CDR3aa: CASSRTGGNNQPQHF
CDR3nt: TGCGCCAGCAGTCGGACAGGGGGAAACAATCAGCCCCAGCATTTT

abundance: .
j_gene: TRBJ2-2
d_gene: .
v_gene: TRBV20-1
CDR3aa: CSASRGPGTGELFF
CDR3nt: TGCAGTGCTAGTCGGGGGCCGGGGACCGGGGAGCTGTTTTTT

abundance: .
j_gene: TRBJ1-1
d_gene: .
v_gene: TRBV30
CDR3aa: CAWEMGSTEAFF
CDR3nt: TGTGCCTGGGAGATGGGTAGCACTGAAGCTTTCTTT

abundance: .
j_gene: TRBJ2-7
d_gene: .
v_gene: TRBV3-1/TRBV3-2
CDR3aa: CASSQEGSFSYEQYF
CDR3nt: TGTGCCAGCAGCCAAGAGGGGTCCTTCTCCTACGAGCAGTACTTC

abundance: .
j_gene: TRBJ2-7
d_gene: .
v_gene: TRBV7-9
CDR3aa: CASSLGPGGDEQYF
CDR3nt: TGTGCCAGCAGCTTAGGTCCCGGGGGCGATGAGCAGTACTTC

abundance: .
j_gene: TRBJ2-2
d_gene: TRBD1
v_gene: TRBV6-5
CDR3aa: CASSYDRVLTGELFF
CDR3nt: TGTGCCAGCAGTTACGACAGGGTTCTCACCGGGGAGCTGTTTTTT

abundance: .
j_gene: TRBJ2-3
d_gene: .
v_gene: TRBV6-6
CDR3aa: CASSYLGGRFPDTQYF
CDR3nt: TGTGCCAGCAGTTACCTTGGAGGGAGGTTTCCAGATACGCAGTATTTT

abundance: .
j_gene: TRBJ2-1
d_gene: TRBD2
v_gene: TRBV4-2
CDR3aa: CASSQDLAGGHNEQFF
CDR3nt: TGTGCCAGCAGCCAAGATTTGGCGGGGGGCCACAATGAGCAGTTCTTC

abundance: .
j_gene: TRBJ1-4
d_gene: .
v_gene: TRBV4-1
CDR3aa: CASSQYQTNTGLSDEKLFF
CDR3nt: TGCGCCAGCAGCCAGTATCAAACGAATACGGGACTGTCGGATGAAAAACTGTTTTTT

abundance: .
j_gene: TRBJ1-1
d_gene: TRBD1
v_gene: TRBV12-3/TRBV12-4
CDR3aa: CASTYEGQGQAFF
CDR3nt: TGTGCCAGCACCTACGAGGGACAGGGACAAGCTTTCTTT

abundance: .
j_gene: TRBJ2-1
d_gene: .
v_gene: TRBV7-9
CDR3aa: CASSTPSAYVSYNEQFF
CDR3nt: TGTGCCAGCAGCACCCCCAGCGCCTACGTTTCCTACAATGAGCAGTTCTTC

abundance: .
j_gene: TRBJ1-1
d_gene: .
v_gene: TRBV11-2
CDR3aa: CASSPTWGEAFF
CDR3nt: TGTGCCAGCAGCCCCACCTGGGGTGAAGCTTTCTTT

abundance: .
j_gene: TRBJ1-2
d_gene: TRBD1
v_gene: TRBV6-5
CDR3aa: CASSYGKQGGLYGYTF
CDR3nt: TGTGCCAGCAGTTACGGGAAACAGGGGGGTCTCTATGGCTACACCTTC

abundance: .
j_gene: TRBJ2-7
d_gene: .
v_gene: TRBV6-1
CDR3aa: CASSVTRDTKSFNEQYF
CDR3nt: TGTGCCAGCAGTGTGACCCGGGACACAAAGTCGTTCAACGAGCAGTACTTC

abundance: .
j_gene: TRBJ2-3
d_gene: TRBD2
v_gene: TRBV9
CDR3aa: CASSSRGGGTTDTQYF
CDR3nt: TGTGCCAGCAGCTCCCGTGGCGGGGGGACCACAGATACGCAGTATTTT

abundance: .
j_gene: TRBJ2-1
d_gene: .
v_gene: TRBV11-3
CDR3aa: CASSLEEAAGLLYNEQFF
CDR3nt: TGTGCCAGCAGCTTAGAGGAGGCGGCGGGCCTCCTCTACAATGAGCAGTTCTTC

abundance: .
j_gene: TRBJ1-1
d_gene: .
v_gene: TRBV3-1/TRBV3-2
CDR3aa: CASSQGPEAFF
CDR3nt: TGTGCCAGCAGCCAGGGGCCTGAAGCTTTCTTT

abundance: once
j_gene: TRBJ2-5
d_gene: .
v_gene: TRBV5-5
CDR3aa: CASSLSETQYF
CDR3nt: TGTGCCAGCAGCTTGAGCGAGACCCAGTACTTC

abundance: .
j_gene: TRBJ2-7
d_gene: .
v_gene: TRBV5-1
CDR3aa: CASSPRQDYEQYF
CDR3nt: TGCGCCAGCAGCCCCCGACAGGACTACGAGCAGTACTTC

abundance: .
j_gene: TRBJ1-2
d_gene: .
v_gene: TRBV6-6
CDR3aa: CASSYSARNYGYTF
CDR3nt: TGTGCCAGCAGTTACTCGGCCCGTAACTATGGCTACACCTTC

abundance: .
j_gene: TRBJ1-1
d_gene: .
v_gene: TRBV6-6
CDR3aa: CASSYTEAFF
CDR3nt: TGTGCCAGCAGTTACACTGAAGCTTTCTTT

abundance: .
j_gene: TRBJ2-7
d_gene: .
v_gene: TRBV28
CDR3aa: CASSLMAQISYEQYF
CDR3nt: TGTGCCAGCAGTTTGATGGCCCAGATCTCCTACGAGCAGTACTTC

abundance: few
j_gene: TRBJ1-1
d_gene: .
v_gene: TRBV19
CDR3aa: CASSSQLNTEAFF
CDR3nt: TGTGCCAGTAGTTCCCAGTTGAACACTGAAGCTTTCTTT

abundance: .
j_gene: TRBJ1-5
d_gene: .
v_gene: TRBV6-5
CDR3aa: CASSPDGFNQPQHF
CDR3nt: TGTGCCAGCAGCCCCGACGGGTTCAATCAGCCCCAGCATTTT

abundance: .
j_gene: TRBJ2-7
d_gene: .
v_gene: TRBV18
CDR3aa: CASSPNGHGAYEQYF
CDR3nt: TGTGCCAGCTCACCAAACGGACACGGAGCCTACGAGCAGTACTTC

abundance: .
j_gene: TRBJ1-5
d_gene: TRBD1
v_gene: TRBV10-3
CDR3aa: CAISESTMRQGGGQPQHF
CDR3nt: TGTGCCATCAGTGAGTCGACTATGAGACAGGGAGGCGGTCAGCCCCAGCATTTT

abundance: .
j_gene: TRBJ1-5
d_gene: .
v_gene: TRBV27
CDR3aa: CATLLKNQHF
CDR3nt: TGTGCCACCCTCTTAAAGAATCAGCATTTT

abundance: .
j_gene: TRBJ2-5
d_gene: .
v_gene: TRBV7-2
CDR3aa: CASSLTYGFQETQYF
CDR3nt: TGTGCCAGCAGCCTAACCTACGGGTTTCAAGAGACCCAGTACTTC